The clone carrying this T cell receptor beta chain appeared once. The data were taken from a study of blood T cell repertoires in COVID-19. Study as a whole: Spain, Italy and the United States supplied samples that represented acute and convalescent COVID-19. PBMCs, B-cell-depleted T cells, or T cells provided the cDNA or gDNA that made up the material.

The protocol was immunoSEQ multiplex PCR, while the TCRdb copy is restricted to in-frame clones and leaves out a portion. The data show approximately 350,000 clones, around 89% seen once. This CDR3 has 13 amino acids. V lost 3 bases to trimming and J lost 8 bases, with 10 bases between them. The sample comprised PBMCs or T cells enriched from blood (not recorded which). This rearrangement joins TRBV12-3 or TRBV12-4 to TRBJ1-4; D is uncertain. The sequence was obtained from a man between 18 and 29 years old who had recovered from COVID-19. CDR3 sequence reads: CASSFTGEEKLFF. As DNA, the CDR3 is TGTGCCAGCAGTTTCACGGGAGAGGAAAAACTGTTTTTT.